The present T cell receptor (beta chain) was sequenced within a study of T cell repertoires in cytomegalovirus infection. This clonotype was counted only a few times. One entry per CDR3 protein, called by TCRdb with MiXCR from the reads. The repertoire has more than 350,000 distinct CDR3 sequences, roughly 31% of them found once; the top ten carry around 13%. This clonotype was obtained from a human donor in good health (CMV status not recorded). Some clones in this sample may be carry-over from other donors' samples. Sequenced material: PBMCs.

CDR3 region: CASSSGTQDEKLFF. The CDR3 DNA follows: TGTGCCAGCAGTTCGGGGACCCAGGATGAAAAACTGTTTTTT. The chain joins TRBV28 to TRBJ1-4, with TRBD1 as a possible D gene (5 bases). V lost 4 bases, J lost 6 bases, and 12 bases lay in between. CDR1 is MDHEN and CDR2 is SYDVKM in the germline V gene. CDR3 length: 14 residues.